This TCR beta chain was identified in a study of shared clonotypes between healthy human individuals. The study, taken as a whole, reports: Represented diversity, genetic and exposure-history alike, was limited by few donors. The study found lower generation probabilities in non-shared clonotypes than in those shared by all four donors.

In regard to this clone: What it binds is unknown. Other nucleotide sequences from this sample produce the same CDR3.

The CDR3 has 15 residues. The V segment lost 2 bases and the J segment 0 bases; nucleotides outside the gene matches: 3. Germline lookup yields CDR1 MNHNS and CDR2 SASEGT. Healthy and HIV-negative, the adult donors had no recent acute infections or vaccinations. Sequencing was at deep level. Method: immunoSEQ multiplex PCR; TCRdb's copy keeps in-frame clones and lacks some. This sample has 2 million to 2.5 million clones, with around 92% found just once. The clonotype comes from a man aged 18 to 35 in good health. Some clones in this sample may be carry-over from other donors' samples. The specimen sequenced was naive CD4+ T cells from PBMCs. The subset here: CD45RA+ positively selected. This chain connects TRBV6-1 to TRBJ2-7, with 8 bases lining up with TRBD2. The CDR3 DNA reads TGTGCCAGCAGTGAACGTACTAGCGGCTCCTACGAGCAGTACTTC. Amino acids: CASSERTSGSYEQYF.